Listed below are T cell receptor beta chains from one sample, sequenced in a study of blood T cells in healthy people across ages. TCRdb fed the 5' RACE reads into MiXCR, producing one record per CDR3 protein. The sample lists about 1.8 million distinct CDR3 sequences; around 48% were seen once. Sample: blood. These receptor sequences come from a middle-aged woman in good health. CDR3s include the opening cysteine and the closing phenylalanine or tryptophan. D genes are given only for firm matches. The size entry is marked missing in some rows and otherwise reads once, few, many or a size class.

CDR3nt: TGTGCCAGCAGTCCTCCGGGACAGGGGAACAATTCACCCCTCCACTTT
CDR3aa: CASSPPGQGNNSPLHF
abundance: -
j_gene: TRBJ1-6
d_gene: TRBD1
v_gene: TRBV6-6

CDR3nt: TGTGCCAGCAGAAATGGACAGGGGGCATCTGGGGCCAACGTCCTGACTTTC
CDR3aa: CASRNGQGASGANVLTF
abundance: few
j_gene: TRBJ2-6
d_gene: TRBD1
v_gene: TRBV27

CDR3nt: TGCAGCGTTGACTCAGGGACAGGGGGCCTTGGGCAGTACTTC
CDR3aa: CSVDSGTGGLGQYF
abundance: -
j_gene: TRBJ2-5
d_gene: TRBD1
v_gene: TRBV29-1

CDR3nt: TGTGCCAGCAACTTAGGGAGGCAGCAGTTCTTC
CDR3aa: CASNLGRQQFF
abundance: few
j_gene: TRBJ2-1
d_gene: -
v_gene: TRBV6-6

CDR3nt: TGTGCCAGCAGCTTGATCGGGGGCTACGAGCAGTACTTC
CDR3aa: CASSLIGGYEQYF
abundance: -
j_gene: TRBJ2-7
d_gene: -
v_gene: TRBV7-9

CDR3nt: TGCAGCGTTGCGAGGGTGAACACTGAAGCTTTCTTT
CDR3aa: CSVARVNTEAFF
abundance: -
j_gene: TRBJ1-1
d_gene: -
v_gene: TRBV29-1

CDR3nt: TGTGCCAGCAGTTTAGGACAGGGAGGGTTGTATGGCTACACCTTC
CDR3aa: CASSLGQGGLYGYTF
abundance: -
j_gene: TRBJ1-2
d_gene: TRBD1
v_gene: TRBV12-3/TRBV12-4

CDR3nt: TGTGCCAGCAGCCCCGGGGGGAACTACGAGCGGTACTTC
CDR3aa: CASSPGGNYERYF
abundance: -
j_gene: TRBJ2-7
d_gene: TRBD2
v_gene: TRBV5-6

CDR3nt: TGTGCCAGCAGCTGGCAGAGGACAGGGGCTATCTACGAGCAGTACTTC
CDR3aa: CASSWQRTGAIYEQYF
abundance: -
j_gene: TRBJ2-7
d_gene: TRBD1
v_gene: TRBV7-2

CDR3nt: TGTGCCAGCAGCCACCCGGGACTTGCGCCTTCTAGCACAGATACGCAGTATTTT
CDR3aa: CASSHPGLAPSSTDTQYF
abundance: few
j_gene: TRBJ2-3
d_gene: -
v_gene: TRBV4-2

CDR3nt: TGTGCCATCAGTGTGAGCGGCAGCCAAGAGACCCAGTACTTC
CDR3aa: CAISVSGSQETQYF
abundance: few
j_gene: TRBJ2-5
d_gene: -
v_gene: TRBV10-3

CDR3nt: TGTGCCAGCAGTTTTATGCCAGGGAACCAAGAGACCCAGTACTTC
CDR3aa: CASSFMPGNQETQYF
abundance: -
j_gene: TRBJ2-5
d_gene: -
v_gene: TRBV27